This T cell receptor (beta chain) was recovered during a study of blood T cell repertoires in COVID-19. Study context: Acute-phase and convalescent COVID-19 samples originated in the United States, Italy and Spain. The cDNA or gDNA used as material had been derived from T cells, B-cell-depleted T cells, or PBMCs.

This clone occurred a few times. J was trimmed by 5 bases and V by 1 base; bases with no gene match: 14. This CDR3 is built from 18 residues. Germline V gives CDR1 SEHNR, CDR2 FQNEAQ (reference sequence). Original data processing: Amplification from reference gene primers served as the basis for estimated nucleated cell counts. Method: immunoSEQ multiplex PCR; TCRdb's copy keeps in-frame clones and lacks some. The DNA gave D and trimming, while V, J and clone size come from that table. The sample lists 150,000 to 200,000 clones, roughly 79% occurring once. The clonotype was recovered from a woman between 65 and 79 years old with acute or convalescent COVID-19. The sequencing input was peripheral blood. The chain uses TRBV7-9 and TRBJ2-7, with 10 positions matching TRBD1. CDR3 amino acids: CASSLGLGPRTGGDEQYF. CDR3 in DNA: TGTGCCAGCAGCTTAGGACTCGGGCCGAGGACAGGGGGAGACGAGCAGTACTTC.